The next 28 T cell receptor beta chains were all read from a single sample in a study of T cell clonality in common variable immunodeficiency. Sequenced by immunoSEQ multiplex PCR; TCRdb stores in-frame clones only, minus some. The specimen has roughly 38,000 clones, none found just once. Sequencing input: peripheral blood mononuclear cells. Every receptor here comes from a person aged 18-70 years in good health.

This clone was detected many times. Read data end 3 residues before the CDR3 end; the end is taken from the germline J gene. The rearrangement joins TRBV19 to TRBJ1-2, with D perhaps matching TRBD1 (5 bases). V lost 6 bases and J 3 bases, leaving 11 bases between the germline ends. CDR3 size: 13 residues. Germline CDR1 LNHDA, CDR2 SQIVND (reference sequence). CDR3 DNA, as far as it was read: TGTGCCAGTAGGGCAGGGATCGACTATGGC. Its translation is CASRAGIDYG. The entire CDR3 protein is CASRAGIDYGYTF.

In this sample, this clone turned up many times. The read ends 3 residues shy of where the CDR3 ends; the end is completed using the germline J gene. This chain uses TRBV6-1 with TRBJ2-7, with D hard to call. CDR1 is MNHNS and CDR2 is SASEGT in the germline V gene. V was cut by 1 base and J by 6 bases, with 10 bases left in between. The CDR3 runs to 13 residues. The part of the CDR3 DNA that was read is TGTGCCAGCAGTGAAGGGTTTTACGGCGAG. This gives the protein CASSEGFYGE. The full CDR3 protein reads CASSEGFYGEQYF.

This clone was observed a handful of times. Read coverage stops 3 residues before the CDR3 terminus; the germline J gene supplies the remainder. The V and J genes are TRBV6-4 and TRBJ2-3, with 11 bases that match TRBD1. The V gene's germline CDR1 is MRHNA and CDR2 SNTAGT. V shed 4 bases and J 3 bases; nucleotides not matched to a gene: 3. The CDR3 sequence is 15 residues long. Incomplete CDR3 DNA: TGTGCCAGCAGTGGCGGGACAGGGGGTACAGATACG. Translation: CASSGGTGGTDT. The whole CDR3 sequence is CASSGGTGGTDTQYF.

To note about this clone: The read ends 3 residues before the CDR3 terminus; that terminus is restored from the germline J gene. The chain recombines TRBV20-1 with TRBJ2-7, with TRBD2 matching 10 bases. The CDR3 consists of 12 residues. Per germline, CDR1 DFQATT and CDR2 SNEGSKA (reference sequence). Trimming cost V 6 bases and J 4 bases; bases outside gene matches: 3. CDR3 bases read: TGCAGTGCCAGCGGGAGGGCGTACGAG. Amino acid sequence: CSASGRAYE. The full-length CDR3 reads as CSASGRAYEQYF.

In its sample, this clone was seen many times. The read ends 3 residues shy of where the CDR3 ends; the end is completed using the germline J gene. The chain uses TRBV18 and TRBJ2-3; 13 bases agree with TRBD2. The CDR3 length is 18 residues. The trim removed 3 bases at V and 0 bases at J, leaving 6 bases unmatched. Germline CDR1 KGHSH, CDR2 LQKENI. CDR3 DNA, as far as it was read: TGTGCCAGCTCACCTCTCGGGACTAGCGGGATGAGCACAGATACG. Encoded protein: CASSPLGTSGMSTDT. The entire CDR3 protein is CASSPLGTSGMSTDTQYF.

A remark on this clone: The read stops 3 residues short of the end of the CDR3; the missing end is completed from the germline J gene. The chain combines TRBV30 with TRBJ1-2, with D unresolved. Germline CDR1 reads GTSNPN; CDR2 reads SVGIG (reference sequence). The CDR3 has 17 amino acids. CDR3 protein: CAWSTSRTSGRANDYTF. The CDR3 bases that were read are TGTGCCTGGAGTACCTCCCGGACTAGCGGGAGGGCCAATGAC. Full variable domain (remainder filled in from reference TRBV30 and TRBJ1-2): SQTIHQWPATLVQPVGSPLSLECTVEGTSNPNLYWYRQAAGRGLQLLFYSVGIGQISSEVPQNLSASRPQDRQFILSSKKLLLSDSGFYLCAWSTSRTSGRANDYTFGSGTRLTVV.

This clone was detected many times. Read coverage stops 3 residues before the CDR3 terminus; the germline J gene supplies the remainder. The V and J genes are TRBV5-5 and TRBJ2-2; D perhaps matches TRBD1 (8 bases). Germline V gives CDR1 SGHKS, CDR2 YYEKEE (reference sequence). The CDR3 runs to 14 residues. CDR3 protein: CASSRQGTNEKLFF. The CDR3 DNA, read in part, is TGTGCCAGCAGCCGACAGGGGACTAATGAAAAG.

This clone was detected ten times or more. The DNA ends 3 residues before the CDR3 does, and the rest of the CDR3 is filled in from the germline J gene. This sequence joins TRBV19 and TRBJ2-3, with 13 bases aligning to TRBD2. Germline loops: CDR1 LNHDA, CDR2 SQIVND (reference sequence). The CDR3 runs to 15 residues. Trimming removed 5 bases from V and 4 bases from J; junction bases left unmatched: 3. The CDR3 spells CASSAGTSGADTQYF. CDR3 DNA, as far as it was read: TGTGCCAGTAGTGCTGGGACTAGCGGGGCAGATACG. The entire variable domain, with the rest obtained from reference TRBV19 and TRBJ2-3, is as follows: DGGITQSPKYLFRKEGQNVTLSCEQNLNHDAMYWYRQDPGQGLRLIYYSQIVNDFQKGDIAEGYSVSREKKESFPLTVTSAQKNPTAFYLCASSAGTSGADTQYFGPGTRLTVL.

This clone was detected a few times. The CDR3 goes on 3 residues after the read ends, and that part is filled in from the germline J gene. This chain joins TRBV10-3 and TRBJ2-7, with D perhaps TRBD1 (5 bases). V dropped 3 bases and J dropped 2 bases, with 11 bases sitting between them. CDR3 length: 14 amino acids. The germline CDR1 and CDR2 sequences are ENHRY and SYGVKD. Here the CDR3 reads CAISDGQDTYEQYF. The CDR3 bases that were read are TGTGCCATCAGTGACGGGCAGGACACCTACGAG.

This clone has a handful of counts. Read data end 3 residues before the CDR3 end; the end is taken from the germline J gene. The chain carries TRBV7-2 and TRBJ1-5; a possible D gene is TRBD1 (6 bases). The germline gives CDR1 SGHTA, CDR2 FQGNSA. The CDR3 contains 16 residues. The sequenced CDR3 bases are TGTGCAAGTCGCTTAGCCCCGGGCCAGGGGTTTCAGCCC. This gives the protein CASRLAPGQGFQP. The entire CDR3 sequence reads CASRLAPGQGFQPQHF.

The sample holds a few counts of this clone. The read ends 3 residues early relative to the CDR3; the germline J gene fills the gap. This chain connects TRBV6-2 or TRBV6-3 to TRBJ1-2, with no clear D. The CDR3 totals 15 residues. The germline V gene has CDR1 MNHEY and CDR2 SVGEGT. The CDR3 sequence is CASRQLAGASTDYTF. The CDR3 bases that were read are TGTGCCAGCAGGCAGCTAGCGGGAGCCTCCACCGAC.

On this clone: The read gets to within 3 residues of the CDR3 end, and the germline J gene fills in the rest. The rearrangement uses TRBV2 and TRBJ1-3, with 8 bases aligning to TRBD1. The CDR3 runs 14 residues. V dropped 6 bases and J dropped 2; count of bases not matched to a gene: 3. The V gene's germline CDR1 is SNHLY and CDR2 FYNNEI. The CDR3: CASSEDRAGNTIYF. CDR3 DNA (partial): TGTGCCAGCAGCGAGGACAGGGCTGGAAACACC.

This clone was seen more than once but under ten times. One junction end does not reproduce the germline sequence, and a read error may be involved. The CDR3 goes on 3 residues after the read ends, and that part is filled in from the germline J gene. The chain has TRBV6-2 or TRBV6-3 and TRBJ2-4; 10 bases line up with TRBD1. Germline loops: CDR1 MNHEY, CDR2 SVGEGT. The CDR3 runs 16 residues. The covered CDR3 bases are TGTGTCAGCAGTTACTCGGGACAGGGGACCGAAAACATT. It translates to CVSSYSGQGTENI. The full-length CDR3 reads as CVSSYSGQGTENIQYF.

This clone has just a few counts. The CDR3 end lies 3 residues beyond the end of the read and is filled in from the germline J gene. The chain joins TRBV6-4 to TRBJ2-5, with D tentatively TRBD2 (6 bases). Germline-derived CDR1 and CDR2 are MRHNA and SNTAGT. The CDR3 runs 15 residues. CDR3 sequence: CASSDGGFDTDTQYF. The part of the CDR3 DNA that was read is TGTGCCAGCAGTGACGGGGGGTTCGACACAGATACC.

Ten or more counts support this clone. The sequence runs out 3 residues before the end of the CDR3; the remainder is reconstructed from the germline J gene. The same CDR3 can be traced to other DNA sequences in this sample. V is TRBV7-3 and J is TRBJ2-2; maybe TRBD1 (5 bases). CDR3 length: 13 amino acids. The V end lost 8 bases, the J end lost 5 bases, and 12 bases lay between the germline ends. Germline V gene data show CDR1 as SGHTA and CDR2 as FQGTGA. CDR3 DNA, as far as it was read: TGTGCCAGCGGAGACAGAAAGACCGGGGAG. It codes for CASGDRKTGE. The whole CDR3 region reads CASGDRKTGELFF.

There are many counts of this clone. The CDR3 end falls 3 residues outside the read, so it is completed with the germline J gene. J is TRBJ2-1 and V is TRBV20-1; 8 nucleotides match TRBD2. V trimming: 5 bases; J trimming: 8 bases; junction bases outside the gene matches: 17. The CDR3 is 16 residues long. Germline V lookup: CDR1 DFQATT, CDR2 SNEGSKA (reference sequence). The part of the CDR3 DNA that was read is TGCAGTGCTCCTAGAAGCTCAAGCGGGAGAAACCATGAG. Amino acid sequence: CSAPRSSSGRNHE. The CDR3 in full is CSAPRSSSGRNHEQFF.

This clone has only a few counts. Coverage ceases 3 residues before the CDR3 finishes, and the germline J gene fills in the end. J is TRBJ2-3 and V is TRBV19; 7 bases are a match to TRBD1. Germline CDR1 LNHDA, CDR2 SQIVND (reference sequence). The CDR3 runs 14 residues. The DNA read from the CDR3 is TGTGCCAGTAGTACCCTCACAGGGGAAGAGACG. It is translated as CASSTLTGEET. The entire CDR3 protein reads CASSTLTGEETQYF.

In this sample, this clone turned up many times. The read ends 3 residues shy of where the CDR3 ends; the end is completed using the germline J gene. The chain has TRBV20-1 and TRBJ2-1, with TRBD1 identical over 9 bases. The CDR3 length is 14 residues. Germline assignment: CDR1 DFQATT and CDR2 SNEGSKA (reference sequence). V was pared by 6 bases and J by 5 bases, with 8 bases of the junction left unmatched. The covered CDR3 bases are TGCAGTGCCGGCGGGGGACAGGGCAACAATGAG. Translation: CSAGGGQGNNE. The CDR3 reads in full as CSAGGGQGNNEQFF.

This clone came up a few times. With the read ending 3 residues before the CDR3 end, the germline J gene is used to fill in that end. This sequence joins TRBV19 and TRBJ2-3; D is ambiguous. Per the germline V gene, CDR1 is LNHDA and CDR2 is SQIVND (reference sequence). This CDR3 is built from 16 residues. CDR3 protein: CASSEGPTDSNQPQYF. The CDR3 bases that were read are TGTGCCAGTAGTGAAGGCCCCACCGATAGCAATCAGCCG.

In its sample, this clone was seen many times. The read halts 3 residues ahead of the CDR3 end, with the missing end drawn from the germline J gene. This rearrangement joins TRBV20-1 to TRBJ2-3; TRBD2 aligns across 7 bases. CDR3 length: 16 residues. The germline CDR1 and CDR2 sequences are DFQATT and SNEGSKA (reference sequence). V trimming: 5 bases; J trimming: 0 bases; junction bases outside the gene matches: 11. The covered CDR3 bases are TGCAGTGCTCGGACCTACCAGCGGGAAAGCACAGATACG. Amino acid sequence: CSARTYQRESTDT. The entire CDR3 reads CSARTYQRESTDTQYF.

The table lists this clone with many counts. The read halts 3 residues ahead of the CDR3 end, with the missing end drawn from the germline J gene. V gene TRBV6-4 combines with J gene TRBJ1-5; D possibly corresponds to TRBD1 (5 bases). CDR3 length equals 13 residues. Trimming shortened V by 3 bases and J by 9 bases, and 12 bases separated the two germline ends. CDR1 is MRHNA, CDR2 SNTAGT, per germline. CDR3 bases read: TGTGCCAGCAGTGAGTCCCAGGGCTTGCCC. Encoded protein: CASSESQGLP. The entire CDR3 is CASSESQGLPQHF.

This clone was counted ten times or more. The read terminates 3 residues before the CDR3 end, so the remaining end is supplied by the germline J gene. The chain links TRBV12-3 or TRBV12-4 to TRBJ2-1; 7 bases are a match to TRBD2. V shed 5 bases, J shed 5 bases, and the junction held 12 bases outside the gene matches. The CDR3 runs 16 residues. CDR3 amino acids: CASSPHGLVGHNEQFF. The CDR3 bases that were read are TGTGCCAGCAGTCCCCACGGACTAGTTGGGCACAATGAG.

This clone has ten or more counts. The read stops 3 residues short of the end of the CDR3; the missing end is completed from the germline J gene. This rearrangement joins TRBV20-1 to TRBJ1-3; D remains unclear. The germline V and J ends were trimmed by 2 bases and 1 base, with 6 bases remaining between them. CDR3 length: 13 residues. The germline CDR1 and CDR2 sequences are DFQATT and SNEGSKA (reference sequence). This CDR3 reads CSARQGSGNTIYF. The CDR3 DNA, read in part, is TGCAGTGCTAGACAAGGGTCTGGAAACACC.

This clone was counted at least ten times. Sequencing ends 3 residues short of the CDR3 end; the germline J gene provides the rest. The V call is TRBV6-2 or TRBV6-3, the J call TRBJ2-7; 11 bases align to TRBD2. The CDR3 runs to 16 residues. Trimming at V came to 5 bases and at J to 1 base, leaving 7 bases not matched to a gene. CDR1 and CDR2 from the germline V gene are MNHEY and SVGEGT. CDR3 DNA, as far as it was read: TGTGCCAGCAGTCCTCGGATAGCGGGAGGGTCCTACGAG. This translates into CASSPRIAGGSYE. The CDR3 in its entirety is CASSPRIAGGSYEQYF.

This clone was counted at least ten times. The CDR3 end falls 3 residues outside the read, so it is completed with the germline J gene. This chain connects TRBV7-3 to TRBJ2-5; 12 bases are shared with TRBD2. The V segment lost 5 bases and the J segment 5 bases; nucleotides outside the gene matches: 9. Per germline, CDR1 SGHTA and CDR2 FQGTGA. CDR3 size: 16 residues. CDR3: CASSPTGLAGGETQYF. The part of the CDR3 DNA that was read is TGTGCCAGCAGCCCGACGGGACTAGCGGGCGGGGAGACC.

In regard to this clone: The CDR3 extends 3 residues past the end of the read, so its final part is completed from the germline J gene. The rearrangement links TRBV13 to TRBJ2-3, with a tentative D call TRBD2 (6 bases). The ends were cut back, 5 bases at V and 4 bases at J, with 19 bases in the middle. Looked up from germline, CDR1 is PRHDT and CDR2 is FYEKMQ (reference sequence). CDR3 length: 16 amino acids. The CDR3 reads CASSDGTGGSPDTQYF. The sequenced part of the CDR3 DNA is TGTGCCAGCAGCGACGGGACTGGGGGATCCCCAGATACG.

This clone appeared many times. The read comes to an end 3 residues before the CDR3 does, leaving the germline J gene to fill in the end. This chain joins TRBV5-1 and TRBJ2-5; 11 bases line up with TRBD2. V was pared by 4 bases and J by 2 bases, with 4 bases of the junction left unmatched. This CDR3 comprises 15 residues. The germline CDR1 and CDR2 sequences are SGHRS and YFSETQ. The CDR3 DNA, read in part, is TGCGCCAGCAGCCGATTAGCGGGAGGGCAAGAGACC. Translation gives CASSRLAGGQET. Given in full, the CDR3 is CASSRLAGGQETQYF.

This clone showed up many times. The read ends 3 residues shy of where the CDR3 ends; the end is completed using the germline J gene. This chain connects TRBV19 to TRBJ1-1, with TRBD1 identical over 10 bases. Germline CDR1 LNHDA, CDR2 SQIVND (reference sequence). V dropped 4 bases and J dropped 4; count of bases not matched to a gene: 9. The CDR3 covers 16 residues. The CDR3 reads CASSKLTGGRRTEAFF. The sequenced CDR3 bases are TGTGCCAGTAGTAAATTGACAGGGGGCCGTCGCACTGAA.